These T cell receptor beta chains were read from a single sample in a study of Ad26.COV2.S vaccination and SARS-CoV-2 variants. TCRdb's copy holds only in-frame clones and misses some; the assay was immunoSEQ multiplex PCR. The table records around 340,000 clones, 88% of them present only once. Sequencing used peripheral blood, obtained in a trial of Ad26.COV2.S vaccine versus placebo. The receptors originated from a person aged 18-65 years who received the Ad26.COV2.S COVID-19 vaccine or a placebo. Each CDR3 is given with its conserved first and last residue. The D gene is left open where the match is weak. Rows may omit the clone size; those that give it use once, few, many or a size class.

D	V	size	J	CDR3	DNA
TRBD1	TRBV2	-	TRBJ1-4	CASRAGQSNEKLFF	TGTGCCAGCAGAGCGGGACAGTCTAATGAAAAACTGTTTTTT
-	TRBV25-1	-	TRBJ2-7	CASSETRVEPYEQYF	TGTGCCAGCAGTGAAACAAGGGTTGAGCCCTACGAGCAGTACTTC
-	TRBV30	-	TRBJ1-6	CAWTGGGSYNSPLHF	TGTGCCTGGACGGGTGGGGGTTCCTATAATTCACCCCTCCACTTT
-	TRBV7-2	once	TRBJ2-1	CASSLGQSGLRYIEQFF	TGTGCCAGCAGCTTAGGTCAGTCTGGTTTGAGGTACATTGAGCAGTTCTTC
TRBD2	TRBV7-3	-	TRBJ2-2	CASMVAGTGELFF	TGTGCCAGCATGGTAGCGGGCACCGGGGAGCTGTTTTTT
-	TRBV9	few	TRBJ2-2	CASSKANTGELFF	TGTGCCAGCAGCAAAGCGAACACCGGGGAGCTGTTTTTT
-	TRBV11-2	-	TRBJ1-1	CASSLVGQLNTEAFF	TGTGCCAGCAGCTTAGTAGGACAGCTGAACACTGAAGCTTTCTTT
-	TRBV9	-	TRBJ2-4	CASSGGPTSPAKNIQYF	TGTGCCAGCAGCGGGGGACCGACGTCTCCGGCCAAAAACATTCAGTACTTC
-	TRBV9	-	TRBJ1-1	CASSVAMGGNTEAFF	TGTGCCAGCAGCGTAGCCATGGGAGGGAACACTGAAGCTTTCTTT
-	TRBV4-1	-	TRBJ2-5	CASSQVSTGGRGETQYF	TGCGCCAGCAGCCAAGTGTCGACAGGTGGCCGTGGTGAGACCCAGTACTTC
-	TRBV11-2	-	TRBJ1-2	CASSLGQHYGYTF	TGTGCCAGCAGCTTAGGTCAGCACTATGGCTACACCTTC
-	TRBV5-1	few	TRBJ2-7	CASSLALGSHYEQYF	TGCGCCAGCAGCTTGGCCCTTGGCAGCCACTACGAGCAGTACTTC
TRBD2	TRBV5-4	-	TRBJ2-7	CASSSTGTSVNEQYF	TGTGCCAGCAGCAGCACCGGGACTAGCGTAAACGAGCAGTACTTC
-	TRBV12-3/TRBV12-4	-	TRBJ1-2	CASSLNGLYGYTF	TGTGCCAGCAGTTTGAACGGCCTCTATGGCTACACCTTC
TRBD1	TRBV2	-	TRBJ1-5	CASSVQGEGNQPQHF	TGTGCCAGCAGCGTACAGGGGGAAGGCAATCAGCCCCAGCATTTT
-	TRBV15	once	TRBJ1-1	CATSRGGPPEAFF	TGTGCCACCAGCAGGGGGGGGCCTCCTGAAGCTTTCTTT
-	TRBV12-3/TRBV12-4	few	TRBJ2-7	CASSPTVTYEQYF	TGTGCCAGCAGCCCTACAGTAACCTACGAGCAGTACTTC
-	TRBV27	-	TRBJ2-1	CASTLQPLGSVEQFF	TGTGCCAGCACCCTCCAACCACTAGGTTCGGTTGAGCAGTTCTTC
-	TRBV4-3	once	TRBJ2-4	CASSPQYRGGLYIQYF	TGCGCCAGCAGCCCCCAATACAGGGGAGGGTTATACATTCAGTACTTC
-	TRBV2	few	TRBJ2-1	CASSERANEQFF	TGTGCCAGCAGTGAAAGGGCCAATGAGCAGTTCTTC
-	TRBV19	-	TRBJ1-2	CASTNPGYGYTF	TGTGCCAGTACCAACCCTGGGTATGGCTACACCTTC
-	TRBV6-5	-	TRBJ1-2	CASSYSSAGNYGYTF	TGTGCCAGCAGTTACTCGAGCGCAGGCAACTATGGCTACACCTTC
-	TRBV6-1	-	TRBJ1-2	CASSERTIGGYTF	TGTGCCAGCAGTGAACGGACAATTGGTGGCTACACCTTC
TRBD1	TRBV10-3	-	TRBJ2-1	CAIRSDRVPYNEQFF	TGTGCCATCAGGTCCGACAGGGTACCCTACAATGAGCAGTTCTTC
-	TRBV7-9	-	TRBJ2-7	CASSPATYEQYF	TGTGCCAGCAGCCCGGCAACCTACGAGCAGTACTTC
TRBD1	TRBV7-9	once	TRBJ1-6	CASSLEKTGNRSPLHF	TGTGCCAGCAGCTTAGAGAAGACAGGGAATCGCTCACCCCTCCACTTT
-	TRBV27	-	TRBJ1-1	CASSRGGANTEAFF	TGTGCCAGCAGCCGAGGGGGGGCGAACACTGAAGCTTTCTTT
-	TRBV9	-	TRBJ1-2	CASSVDTLYGYTF	TGTGCCAGCAGCGTAGACACCCTCTATGGCTACACCTTC
TRBD1	TRBV7-2	-	TRBJ1-6	CASSDGPTGFPNSPLHF	TGTGCCAGCAGTGATGGGCCGACAGGGTTTCCAAATTCACCCCTCCACTTT
-	TRBV9	-	TRBJ1-2	CASSVTVYGYTF	TGTGCCAGCAGCGTAACAGTTTATGGCTACACCTTC
-	TRBV4-2	-	TRBJ1-2	CATNTGRVEGYTF	TGTGCCACCAACACGGGCAGGGTGGAGGGCTACACCTTC
TRBD1	TRBV6-5	once	TRBJ1-5	CASKMTGPNQPQHF	TGTGCCAGCAAGATGACAGGGCCCAATCAGCCCCAGCATTTT
-	TRBV18	-	TRBJ1-1	CASSPPGSSEAFF	TGTGCCAGCTCACCACCGGGTTCGTCTGAAGCTTTCTTT
-	TRBV5-1	-	TRBJ2-2	CASSLLQGITGELFF	TGCGCCAGCAGCTTGCTCCAGGGCATCACCGGGGAGCTGTTTTTT
TRBD1	TRBV12-5	-	TRBJ2-7	CASGFGQGKSGGDF	TGTGCTAGTGGTTTCGGACAGGGGAAGTCGGGAGGAGACTTC
-	TRBV7-9	-	TRBJ2-7	CASSSIPLVAENEQYF	TGTGCCAGCAGCTCTATCCCCCTAGTAGCGGAAAACGAGCAGTACTTC
TRBD1	TRBV27	-	TRBJ1-2	CASRQGFFYGYTF	TGTGCCAGCAGACAGGGGTTTTTCTATGGCTACACCTTC
-	TRBV5-4	-	TRBJ2-7	CASSLSGAGRPYEQYF	TGTGCCAGCAGCTTGAGTGGGGCAGGGAGGCCCTACGAGCAGTACTTC
TRBD2	TRBV12-5	-	TRBJ2-5	CASGLVVVGGGPQETQYF	TGTGCTAGTGGTTTGGTGGTGGTTGGCGGGGGGCCCCAAGAGACCCAGTACTTC
TRBD1	TRBV7-3	-	TRBJ2-1	CASSSPGQGYNEQFF	TGTGCCAGCAGCTCACCGGGACAGGGTTATAATGAGCAGTTCTTC
TRBD2	TRBV5-1	few	TRBJ2-7	CASSQDSGTISYEQYF	TGCGCCAGCAGCCAAGACTCCGGGACTATCTCCTACGAGCAGTACTTC
-	TRBV19	-	TRBJ2-1	CASSTRDRYYNEQFF	TGTGCCAGTAGTACAAGGGACCGTTACTACAATGAGCAGTTCTTC
-	TRBV5-5	-	TRBJ1-1	CASSLINTEAFF	TGTGCCAGCAGCTTGATTAACACTGAAGCTTTCTTT
TRBD2	TRBV7-3	-	TRBJ2-7	CASSARSRTSGEVEQYF	TGTGCCAGCAGCGCGAGAAGTAGGACTAGCGGGGAGGTCGAGCAGTACTTC
TRBD1	TRBV11-2	-	TRBJ1-2	CASSSTGTYGYTF	TGTGCCAGCAGCTCGACAGGGACATATGGCTACACCTTC